Listed here are 21 T cell receptor beta chains from one sample, sequenced in a study of blood T cell repertoires in COVID-19. Produced via immunoSEQ multiplex PCR; TCRdb's table is partial and in-frame only. Of 250,000 to 300,000 clones detected, around 81% appear once; the ten largest clones hold around 3%. Sequencing was carried out using peripheral blood. The source is a woman between 55 and 75 years old with active or convalescent COVID-19.

The chain has TRBV5-1 and TRBJ2-2; tentatively, D is TRBD1 (5 bases). Trimming pared 5 bases from V and 1 base from J, leaving 9 bases between. The V gene's germline CDR1 is SGHRS and CDR2 YFSETQ. CDR3 length: 14 amino acids. CDR3 nucleotides: TGCGCCAGCAGAGTAGGACAGAACACCGGGGAGCTGTTTTTT. This sequence encodes CASRVGQNTGELFF.

V and J are TRBV20-1 and TRBJ1-5, with D possibly matching TRBD1 (5 bases). CDR1 and CDR2 (germline): DFQATT, SNEGSKA (reference sequence). V was shortened by 3 bases and J by 6 bases, with 12 bases between the two germline ends. The CDR3 length is 13 residues. In nucleotides, the CDR3 is TGCAGTGCTAGTTGGGGCAGGGCTCAGCCCCAGCATTTT. It is translated as CSASWGRAQPQHF.

J is TRBJ1-5 and V is TRBV14; the D gene is possibly TRBD1 (5 bases). The CDR3 is made up of 14 amino acids. The V gene lost 4 bases and the J gene lost 5 bases, with 12 bases spanning the gap. Per germline, CDR1 SGHDN and CDR2 FVKESK. The CDR3 bases are TGTGCCAGCAGCCTAACGGGGGACCATCAGCCCCAGCATTTT. Translated, it gives CASSLTGDHQPQHF.

This chain connects TRBV28 to TRBJ2-7; D perhaps matches TRBD2 (5 bases). V lost 3 bases and J lost 6, with 9 bases in between. Looked up from germline, CDR1 is MDHEN and CDR2 is SYDVKM. The CDR3 extends over 12 amino acids. The chain's CDR3 is CASSFGISEQYF. The CDR3 DNA reads as TGTGCCAGCAGTTTCGGGATCTCCGAGCAGTACTTC.

The CDR3 sequence: CASSQAGTGEAFF. The CDR3 region has the DNA TGTGCCAGCAGCCAAGCCGGGACAGGCGAAGCTTTCTTT. The V gene is TRBV4-2, the J gene TRBJ1-1, with TRBD1 identical over 8 bases. The length of the CDR3 is 13 residues. Germline V gene data show CDR1 as LGHNA and CDR2 as YNFKEQ. Losses at the gene ends were 1 base for V and 8 bases for J; bases not matched to a gene: 3.

This chain connects TRBV30 to TRBJ2-3; 7 bases map to TRBD2. The CDR3 runs to 13 residues. V gave up 3 bases and J gave up 3 bases; unmatched junction bases: 3. The germline CDR1 and CDR2 sequences are GTSNPN and SVGIG (reference sequence). The CDR3 region is CAWSGGRTDTQYF. Written as DNA, the CDR3 is TGTGCCTGGAGCGGGGGGAGAACAGATACGCAGTATTTT.

The chain recombines TRBV19 with TRBJ2-7, with TRBD1 matching over 10 bases. J was trimmed by 8 bases and V by 6 bases; bases with no gene match: 13. In germline, CDR1 is LNHDA, CDR2 SQIVND (reference sequence). The CDR3 has 15 amino acids. The CDR3 nucleotides are TGTGCCAGTAGCCTGCCGGGACAGGGGCTCCCGAAGCAGTACTTC. Amino acids: CASSLPGQGLPKQYF.

This clone was recorded only once. This chain links TRBV6-5 with TRBJ1-3, with TRBD1 matching over 8 bases. The germline V gene encodes CDR1 MNHEY and CDR2 SVGAGI. The CDR3 consists of 14 residues. The junction had 4 bases not matched to a gene; V was cut back by 6 bases and J by 3 bases. The chain's CDR3 is CASSPGGGGNTIYF. As DNA, the CDR3 is TGTGCCAGCAGCCCAGGGGGCGGTGGAAACACCATATATTTT.

The chain recombines TRBV5-1 with TRBJ1-1; D is possibly TRBD1 (5 bases). The germline V gene has CDR1 SGHRS and CDR2 YFSETQ. The CDR3 extends over 17 amino acids. Between the trimmed V and J ends, which lost 4 bases and 1 base, there was a span of 20 bases. The CDR3 nucleotides are TGCGCCAGCAGCCAAGAATGGGGGGTCTCGGGGAACACTGAAGCTTTCTTT. It encodes CASSQEWGVSGNTEAFF.

This chain links TRBV3-1 (or the pseudogene TRBV3-2) with TRBJ2-5; TRBD2 agrees at 10 bases. Germline V gives CDR1 LGHDT, CDR2 YNNKEL (reference sequence). The CDR3 spans 16 residues. V lost 6 bases and J lost 2; bases outside the gene matches: 9. Here the CDR3 reads CASRFQRGGAQETQYF. The DNA for the CDR3 is TGTGCCAGCAGATTTCAGCGGGGGGGCGCACAAGAGACCCAGTACTTC.

A few counts support this clone. The chain couples TRBV10-1 to TRBJ2-3; 13 bases match TRBD2. The CDR3 consists of 16 residues. Trimming cost V 6 bases and J 5 bases; bases outside gene matches: 8. Germline V lookup: CDR1 WNHNN, CDR2 SYGVQD (reference sequence). The CDR3 bases are TGCGCCAGCAGCCTGGGTCGGACTAGCGGGAGAGATACGCAGTATTTT. Residues: CASSLGRTSGRDTQYF.

V usage is TRBV7-9 and J usage is TRBJ2-5, with 11 bases lining up with TRBD1. The junction had 5 bases not matched to a gene; V was cut back by 4 bases and J by 4 bases. The CDR3 covers 15 residues. The germline gives CDR1 SEHNR, CDR2 FQNEAQ (reference sequence). CDR3: CASSSGQGAGETQYF. CDR3 bases: TGTGCCAGCAGCTCTGGACAGGGGGCCGGAGAGACCCAGTACTTC.

The chain links TRBV4-2 to TRBJ2-1, with D perhaps matching TRBD2 (7 bases). The ends were cut back, 1 base at V and 7 bases at J, with 17 bases in the middle. CDR3 length equals 16 residues. Per the germline V gene, CDR1 is LGHNA and CDR2 is YNFKEQ. For the CDR3, the DNA is TGTGCCAGCAGCCAAGGTGTGCAAGGGAGGGGGAATGAGCAGTTCTTC. It codes for CASSQGVQGRGNEQFF.

This chain connects TRBV4-2 to TRBJ1-2; a possible D gene is TRBD1 (6 bases). V lost 3 bases and J lost 8, with 22 bases in between. Germline values: CDR1 LGHNA, CDR2 YNFKEQ. The CDR3 is made up of 16 amino acids. CDR3 in DNA: TGTGCCAGCAGCCACCCTCCGCGGGGGCCCTCGGTCGGCTACACCTTC. It yields the protein CASSHPPRGPSVGYTF.

The chain uses TRBV30 and TRBJ2-1, with 8 bases aligning to TRBD1. Germline assignment: CDR1 GTSNPN and CDR2 SVGIG (reference sequence). The J segment lost 7 bases and the V segment lost 0 bases, leaving 11 bases of the junction unmatched. The CDR3 runs 16 residues. The CDR3 DNA reads TGTGCCTGGAGTGTCCTAAACAGGGGGGCGCGGAATGAGCAGTTCTTC. Protein sequence: CAWSVLNRGARNEQFF.

This chain joins TRBV2 and TRBJ1-2; D is possibly TRBD1 (5 bases). V lost 6 bases to trimming and J lost 2 bases, with 10 bases between them. This CDR3 has 13 residues. The germline CDR1 and CDR2 sequences are SNHLY and FYNNEI. In DNA form, the CDR3 reads TGTGCCAGCAGACCGGAGGGGAACTATGGCTACACCTTC. As protein: CASRPEGNYGYTF.

This chain links TRBV2 with TRBJ2-7; the match to TRBD1 covers 7 bases. The CDR3 is 13 residues long. CDR1 is SNHLY, CDR2 FYNNEI, per germline. The trim removed 4 bases at V and 3 bases at J, leaving 3 bases unmatched. The DNA of the CDR3 is TGTGCCAGCAGTGGGGACAGCCACTACGAGCAGTACTTC. Protein product: CASSGDSHYEQYF.

This clone appeared a few times. The chain has TRBV6-2 or TRBV6-3 and TRBJ2-3, with TRBD2 matching over 9 bases. The CDR3 has 19 amino acids. CDR1 and CDR2 (germline): MNHEY, SVGEGT. The V and J ends lost 5 bases and 0 bases, in that order; junction bases with no gene match: 15. The CDR3 region has the DNA TGTGCCAGCAGTGACCAATTAGCGGGGGCCCCTTCTAGCACAGATACGCAGTATTTT. Amino acid sequence: CASSDQLAGAPSSTDTQYF.

The V call is TRBV4-2, the J call TRBJ1-1, with TRBD1 matching 10 bases. This CDR3 has 15 amino acids. The V gene's germline CDR1 is LGHNA and CDR2 YNFKEQ. V shed 3 bases and J 4 bases; nucleotides not matched to a gene: 5. The CDR3 DNA sequence: TGTGCCAGCAGCCACCAAGACAGGGGGCTCACTGAAGCTTTCTTT. It encodes CASSHQDRGLTEAFF.

The chain recombines TRBV27 with TRBJ2-1, with D possibly matching TRBD2 (6 bases). Trimming left V 1 base short and J 7 bases short, with 17 bases between. The CDR3 has 16 amino acids. Germline CDR1 is MNHEY and CDR2 is SMNVEV (reference sequence). The CDR3 DNA is TGTGCCAGCAGTTTATTAGCGGCGTCGCACCTGAATGAGCAGTTCTTC. Its translation is CASSLLAASHLNEQFF.

The chain recombines TRBV2 with TRBJ2-1; the match to TRBD2 covers 11 bases. Germline trimming cut 6 bases from V and 4 bases from J; bases unmatched to any gene: 20. The germline V gene encodes CDR1 SNHLY and CDR2 FYNNEI. The CDR3 contains 20 residues. CDR3 amino acids: CASRAPRPMASGGPYNEQFF. The CDR3 nucleotides read TGTGCCAGCAGAGCACCGCGGCCCATGGCTAGCGGGGGGCCGTACAATGAGCAGTTCTTC.